These 25 T cell receptor beta chains were all obtained from the same sample, sequenced in a study of T cell responses to AZD1222 COVID-19 vaccine. TCRdb keeps only in-frame clones here, not all; method: immunoSEQ multiplex PCR. Counted here are roughly 36,000 clones, roughly nine tenths occurring once; the ten biggest clones make up 5.5% to 7%. The input for sequencing was peripheral blood, taken on day 0 of AZD1222 vaccination. The receptors come from an adult in good health.

This chain joins TRBV24-1 and TRBJ1-2, with TRBD1 matching over 8 bases. Trimming at V came to 3 bases and at J to 2 bases, leaving 10 bases not matched to a gene. Germline V gene sequence: CDR1 KGHDR, CDR2 SFDVKD. There are 17 residues in the CDR3. As DNA, the CDR3 is TGTGCCACCAGTGATCCAGCATCCGGGACAGGAAACTATGGCTACACCTTC. Translation gives CATSDPASGTGNYGYTF.

The chain joins TRBV14 to TRBJ1-1, with a tentative D call TRBD1 (5 bases). Germline lookup yields CDR1 SGHDN and CDR2 FVKESK. V lost 1 base and J lost 6, with 21 bases in between. The CDR3 consists of 17 residues. The CDR3 region has the DNA TGTGCCAGCAGCCAAGCCTACTCGACAGATCCCTTCGCTGAAGCTTTCTTT. Protein: CASSQAYSTDPFAEAFF.

The V call is TRBV3-1 (or the pseudogene TRBV3-2), the J call TRBJ2-5; TRBD2 is a possible D gene (6 bases). Trimming removed 3 bases at V and 3 bases at J, with 8 bases between. This CDR3 is built from 13 residues. Germline CDR1 reads LGHDT; CDR2 reads YNNKEL (reference sequence). For the CDR3, the DNA is TGTGCCAGCAGCCATGCGGGAAAAGAGACCCAGTACTTC. This translates into CASSHAGKETQYF.

This sequence joins TRBV13 and TRBJ2-1; TRBD2 might be the D (6 bases). V was cut by 5 bases and J by 0 bases, with 20 bases left in between. Germline V gives CDR1 PRHDT, CDR2 FYEKMQ (reference sequence). The CDR3 runs 18 residues. The CDR3 nucleotides are TGTGCCAGCAGCCCCATTTATCCGGGACTTAGCTCCTACAATGAGCAGTTCTTC. Protein sequence: CASSPIYPGLSSYNEQFF.

The chain links TRBV5-4 to TRBJ2-5; either TRBD1 or TRBD2 may supply D (6 bases each). This CDR3 has 16 amino acids. CDR1 is SGHNT, CDR2 YYREEE, per germline (reference sequence). Trimming took 3 bases from V and 1 from J, leaving 16 bases between them. CDR3 in DNA: TGTGCCAGCAGCTCGGGGGCCGGGGCCCTCCAAGAGACCCAGTACTTC. As protein: CASSSGAGALQETQYF.

The chain carries TRBV4-3 and TRBJ2-2; 9 bases align to TRBD2. The length of the CDR3 is 19 residues. The V gene's germline CDR1 is LGHNA and CDR2 YSLEER. The trim removed 0 bases at V and 5 bases at J, leaving 13 bases unmatched. This CDR3 reads CASSQDRWQGTSSTGELFF. The CDR3 region has the DNA TGCGCCAGCAGCCAAGACAGGTGGCAGGGGACTAGCAGTACCGGGGAGCTGTTTTTT.

The rearrangement joins TRBV15 to TRBJ2-7; 8 bases map to TRBD1. CDR1 LNHNV and CDR2 YYDKDF come from the germline V gene (reference sequence). The length of the CDR3 is 16 residues. J was trimmed by 2 bases and V by 3 bases; bases with no gene match: 9. The CDR3 sequence is CATSRARGQETYEQYF. Written as DNA, the CDR3 is TGTGCCACCAGCAGGGCCCGGGGACAGGAGACCTACGAGCAGTACTTC.

A single count supports this clone. The chain has TRBV14 and TRBJ1-6, with 9 bases aligning to TRBD1. The germline V gene has CDR1 SGHDN and CDR2 FVKESK. The length of the CDR3 is 18 residues. The V segment lost 1 base and the J segment 3 bases; nucleotides outside the gene matches: 7. CDR3 bases: TGTGCCAGCAGCCAAGGGACCGGGACAGGGAGCTATAATTCACCCCTCCACTTT. Translated, it gives CASSQGTGTGSYNSPLHF.

The CDR3 reads CASSFSGSSYNEQFF. In DNA, the CDR3 is TGTGCCAGCAGCTTTAGCGGGAGCTCCTACAATGAGCAGTTCTTC. The V and J genes are TRBV5-6 and TRBJ2-1, with TRBD2 identical over 9 bases. V was pared by 2 bases and J by 0 bases, with 0 bases of the junction left unmatched. Germline CDR1 reads SGHDT; CDR2 reads YYEEEE. CDR3 length equals 15 residues.

The gene calls are TRBV19 and TRBJ2-7, with unresolved D. V was trimmed by 4 bases and J by 6 bases, leaving 13 bases between them. The CDR3 length is 13 residues. Germline assignment: CDR1 LNHDA and CDR2 SQIVND (reference sequence). The CDR3 coding sequence is TGTGCCAGTAGTACTTTGATTGGGGTCGAGCAGTACTTC. Residues: CASSTLIGVEQYF.

The table lists this clone with a count of one. The gene calls are TRBV18 and TRBJ2-1; 8 bases match TRBD2. Germline lookup yields CDR1 KGHSH and CDR2 LQKENI. V lost 3 bases, J lost 5 bases, and 6 bases stayed unmatched. The CDR3 is 15 residues long. This CDR3 is CASSPPERGNNEQFF. CDR3 bases: TGTGCCAGCTCACCCCCCGAGCGGGGGAACAATGAGCAGTTCTTC.

The chain has TRBV28 and TRBJ2-7; 10 positions match TRBD2. The V gene end was trimmed by 4 bases and the J gene end by 3 bases; junction bases not matched to a gene: 9. Germline CDR1 MDHEN, CDR2 SYDVKM. The CDR3 totals 16 residues. CDR3 in DNA: TGTGCCAGCAGTTATTTAACTAGCGGGATAGACTACGAGCAGTACTTC. Protein product: CASSYLTSGIDYEQYF.

This clone was observed a handful of times. CDR3 sequence: CASSRGGDGNSPLHF. The CDR3 DNA reads as TGTGCCAGCAGCAGAGGCGGGGACGGGAATTCACCCCTCCACTTT. The V call is TRBV7-9, the J call TRBJ1-6; perhaps TRBD1 as D (5 bases). The CDR3 totals 15 residues. Looked up from germline, CDR1 is SEHNR and CDR2 is FQNEAQ (reference sequence). V dropped 5 bases and J dropped 7 bases, with 15 bases sitting between them.

This chain links TRBV27 with TRBJ2-1; unclear D gene. Germline V gene lookup returns CDR1 MNHEY and CDR2 SMNVEV (reference sequence). Trimming cost V 4 bases and J 7 bases, with 17 bases left between them. CDR3 size: 15 residues. The CDR3 reads CASSSRRGASNEQFF. CDR3 bases: TGTGCCAGCAGTTCGCGACGTGGCGCCTCTAATGAGCAGTTCTTC.

The chain employs TRBV24-1 and TRBJ2-1, with a weak D call TRBD1 (6 bases). Trimming took off 4 bases at V and 3 bases at J, with 12 bases between the two ends. The CDR3 runs 15 residues. The germline gives CDR1 KGHDR, CDR2 SFDVKD. The CDR3 spells CATSDQGQDYNEQFF. The CDR3 DNA reads as TGTGCCACCAGTGACCAGGGACAAGACTACAATGAGCAGTTCTTC.

The CDR3, as DNA: TGTGCCAGCAGCTCAAACCACGGGGCTTACAATGAGCAGTTCTTC. Its protein is CASSSNHGAYNEQFF. This chain links TRBV3-1 (or the pseudogene TRBV3-2) with TRBJ2-1; D may correspond to TRBD1 or TRBD2 (5 bases each). The CDR3 is 15 amino acids. Per germline, CDR1 LGHDT and CDR2 YNNKEL (reference sequence). V lost 5 bases and J lost 4, with 15 bases in between.

A few counts support this clone. V and J are TRBV25-1 and TRBJ2-7; D might be TRBD1 or TRBD2, each matching 6 bases. CDR3 length equals 15 residues. CDR1 and CDR2 from the germline V gene are MGHDK and SYGVNS. V dropped 3 bases and J dropped 1 base, with 13 bases sitting between them. The CDR3 nucleotides read TGTGCCAGCAGTGAGGCTGGAGGGGGATCCTACGAGCAGTACTTC. Amino acid sequence: CASSEAGGGSYEQYF.

The gene calls are TRBV5-6 and TRBJ1-2; 7 bases fit TRBD1. This CDR3 spans 16 amino acids. The ends lost 4 bases at V and 5 bases at J; junction bases unmatched: 14. Per the germline V gene, CDR1 is SGHDT and CDR2 is YYEEEE. CDR3 in amino acids: CASSGGATTGHYGYTF. The CDR3 region has the DNA TGTGCCAGCAGCGGGGGGGCCACGACAGGGCATTATGGCTACACCTTC. Looking up the rest from reference TRBV5-6 and TRBJ1-2 gives the full variable domain: DAGVTQSPTHLIKTRGQQVTLRCSPKSGHDTVSWYQQALGQGPQFIFQYYEEEERQRGNFPDRFSGHQFPNYSSELNVNALLLGDSALYLCASSGGATTGHYGYTFGSGTRLTVV.

This chain uses TRBV6-2 or TRBV6-3 with TRBJ2-7, with 14 bases identical to TRBD2. Germline V gene sequence: CDR1 MNHEY, CDR2 SVGEGT. The junction had 4 bases not matched to a gene; V was cut back by 5 bases and J by 1 base. The CDR3 consists of 16 residues. The CDR3 spells CASSPRTSGRSYEQYF. In nucleotides, the CDR3 is TGTGCCAGCAGTCCCCGGACTAGCGGGAGGTCCTACGAGCAGTACTTC.

The chain recombines TRBV13 with TRBJ2-5; TRBD2 aligns across 7 bases. There are 13 residues in the CDR3. V dropped 5 bases and J dropped 5; count of bases not matched to a gene: 5. Looked up from germline, CDR1 is PRHDT and CDR2 is FYEKMQ (reference sequence). The DNA for the CDR3 is TGTGCCAGCAGCCGGGACTACCGGGAGACCCAGTACTTC. It is translated as CASSRDYRETQYF. Complete variable domain (other parts from reference TRBV13 and TRBJ2-5): AAGVIQSPRHLIKEKRETATLKCYPIPRHDTVYWYQQGPGQDPQFLISFYEKMQSDKGSIPDRFSAQQFSDYHSELNMSSLELGDSALYFCASSRDYRETQYFGPGTRLLVL.

This rearrangement joins TRBV15 to TRBJ1-1, with D perhaps TRBD1 (6 bases). The CDR3 runs 15 residues. Trimming took 8 bases from V and 4 from J, leaving 20 bases between them. The germline gives CDR1 LNHNV, CDR2 YYDKDF (reference sequence). In DNA, the CDR3 is TGTGCCACCTTCGGGTTAAAGGGGGGGGGCACTGAAGCTTTCTTT. Its protein product is CATFGLKGGGTEAFF.

The chain couples TRBV6-2 or TRBV6-3 to TRBJ2-5; TRBD1 might be the D (5 bases). This CDR3 comprises 14 residues. The germline gives CDR1 MNHEY, CDR2 SVGEGT. Trimming cost V 4 bases and J 1 base, with 10 bases left between them. The CDR3 is CASSLSDSQETQYF. The CDR3 region has the DNA TGTGCCAGCAGTTTATCCGACAGCCAAGAGACCCAGTACTTC.

In DNA form, the CDR3 reads TGTGCCAGCAGCTTTGGACAGGGGAAGTACGAGCAGTACTTC. Protein product: CASSFGQGKYEQYF. The J gene is TRBJ2-7, the V gene TRBV7-9, with TRBD1 matching over 9 bases. The junction had 4 bases not matched to a gene; V was cut back by 3 bases and J by 4 bases. CDR1 SEHNR and CDR2 FQNEAQ come from the germline V gene (reference sequence). CDR3 length equals 14 residues.

This chain joins TRBV24-1 and TRBJ1-6; D gene unclear. The V gene lost 0 bases and the J gene lost 9 bases, with 5 bases spanning the gap. CDR1 and CDR2 (germline): KGHDR, SFDVKD. The CDR3 length is 13 residues. CDR3 in DNA: TGTGCCACCAGTGATTTGAGCGGTTCACCCCTCCACTTT. It is translated as CATSDLSGSPLHF.

The rearrangement joins TRBV3-1 (or the pseudogene TRBV3-2) to TRBJ2-7, with TRBD1 matching over 8 bases. CDR1 is LGHDT and CDR2 is YNNKEL in the germline V gene (reference sequence). This CDR3 region has 18 residues. The ends lost 3 bases at V and 1 base at J; junction bases unmatched: 14. CDR3 region: CASSQRDSGQAFSYEQYF. For the CDR3, the DNA is TGTGCCAGCAGCCAGAGGGACTCGGGACAGGCCTTTTCCTACGAGCAGTACTTC.